This is a list of T cell receptor beta chains from one sample in a study of cytomegalovirus exposure and HLA in healthy donors. Profiled with immunoSEQ multiplex PCR; TCRdb holds only in-frame clones, not every one. The sample carries nearly 100,000 clones, approximately 76% recorded once. The sample taken for sequencing was PBMCs. The receptors were sampled from a woman between 55 and 75 years old in good health and CMV-seropositive. Both conserved end residues are part of each CDR3. Each record gives: D gene, clone size, CDR3 length, V gene, J gene, CDR3 protein, CDR3 DNA. D genes are given only for firm matches. Part of the rows lack a size; the others show once, few, many or a class for expanded clones.

TRBD1,.,19,TRBV5-1,TRBJ1-5,CASGETGQQAVNSNQPQHF,TGCGCCAGCGGGGAGACGGGACAGCAAGCAGTTAATAGCAATCAGCCCCAGCATTTT
.,few,18,TRBV19,TRBJ1-5,CASHTGGDLGTGNQPQHF,TGTGCCAGCCACACTGGCGGGGACCTCGGAACGGGGAATCAGCCCCAGCATTTT
.,once,16,TRBV19,TRBJ2-1,CASSIAGRRVYNEQFF,TGTGCCAGTAGTATAGCCGGGAGACGTGTCTACAATGAGCAGTTCTTC
.,.,14,TRBV7-9,TRBJ2-7,CASSLGQGSGEQYF,TGTGCCAGCAGCTTAGGGCAGGGCTCGGGCGAGCAGTACTTC
.,once,16,TRBV9,TRBJ2-2,CASSVRIGFGTGELFF,TGTGCCAGCAGCGTACGAATAGGCTTCGGGACCGGGGAGCTGTTTTTT
.,.,15,TRBV14,TRBJ1-4,CASSQDGYRGEKLFF,TGTGCCAGCAGCCAAGATGGGTACCGGGGTGAAAAACTGTTTTTT
.,few,15,TRBV30,TRBJ1-1,CAWSVRSGGRTEAFF,TGTGCCTGGAGTGTAAGGTCGGGGGGACGCACTGAAGCTTTCTTT
TRBD1,.,14,TRBV5-5,TRBJ1-1,CASSWGQGNTEAFF,TGTGCCAGCAGCTGGGGACAGGGGAACACTGAAGCTTTCTTT
TRBD2,.,15,TRBV7-6,TRBJ2-1,CASSFGTSGYNEQFF,TGTGCCAGCAGCTTCGGGACTAGCGGTTACAATGAGCAGTTCTTC
.,.,12,TRBV25-1,TRBJ2-1,CASSVQGSEQFF,TGTGCCAGCAGTGTTCAGGGGAGTGAGCAGTTCTTC
TRBD2,.,17,TRBV5-1,TRBJ2-5,CASSLGLAGMGEETQYF,TGCGCCAGCAGCTTGGGACTAGCGGGGATGGGAGAAGAGACCCAGTACTTC
.,.,13,TRBV19,TRBJ2-7,CASSRPQGYEQYF,TGTGCCAGTAGCCGCCCGCAGGGATACGAGCAGTACTTC
.,.,13,TRBV25-1,TRBJ1-6,CASSQVDNSPLHF,TGTGCCAGCAGCCAGGTAGATAATTCACCCCTCCACTTT
TRBD1,.,15,TRBV11-2,TRBJ2-7,CASSYDRGGLYEQYF,TGTGCCAGCAGCTACGACAGGGGGGGACTCTACGAGCAGTACTTC
.,.,13,TRBV11-2,TRBJ1-2,CASSLVQNYGYTF,TGTGCCAGCAGCTTAGTACAGAACTATGGCTACACCTTC
.,few,12,TRBV30,TRBJ1-1,CAWRRENTEAFF,TGTGCCTGGAGGCGAGAGAACACTGAAGCTTTCTTT
TRBD2,.,13,TRBV11-2,TRBJ2-7,CASSLGTSYEQYF,TGTGCCAGCAGCTTAGGGACTAGCTACGAGCAGTACTTC
.,.,13,TRBV7-3,TRBJ2-4,CASSLASANIQYF,TGTGCCAGCAGCCTAGCTAGCGCAAACATTCAGTACTTC
.,.,17,TRBV28,TRBJ1-1,CASPRLGWAGGDTEAFF,TGTGCCAGCCCCAGATTAGGATGGGCAGGAGGAGACACTGAAGCTTTCTTT
TRBD2,.,17,TRBV6-4,TRBJ2-1,CASSVGTSGTNLNEQFF,TGTGCCAGCAGTGTCGGGACTAGCGGAACAAACCTCAATGAGCAGTTCTTC
.,few,15,TRBV6-5,TRBJ1-5,CASSTGQSLSQPQHF,TGTGCCAGCAGTACCGGACAGTCCCTTTCTCAGCCCCAGCATTTT
TRBD2,.,13,TRBV28,TRBJ2-7,CASGGGGTYEQYF,TGTGCCAGTGGCGGGGGGGGCACCTACGAGCAGTACTTC
.,.,16,TRBV14,TRBJ1-1,CASSQVHGTLNTEAFF,TGTGCCAGCAGCCAAGTACATGGGACATTGAACACTGAAGCTTTCTTT
TRBD2,.,17,TRBV4-2,TRBJ2-4,CASSQETTGGTINIQYF,TGTGCCAGCAGCCAAGAGACGACGGGGGGTACAATAAACATTCAGTACTTC
TRBD1,.,17,TRBV6-1,TRBJ1-5,CASSEATGTLSNQPQHF,TGTGCCAGCAGTGAAGCGACAGGGACCTTAAGCAATCAGCCCCAGCATTTT
.,.,13,TRBV6-1,TRBJ1-2,CASSEVGSYGYTF,TGTGCCAGCAGTGAAGTAGGGAGCTATGGCTACACCTTC
.,.,14,TRBV4-1,TRBJ2-4,CASSQILAKNIQYF,TGCGCCAGCAGCCAAATTCTAGCCAAAAACATTCAGTACTTC
TRBD1,few,11,TRBV6-5,TRBJ2-3,CAIQGADTQYF,TGTGCCATCCAGGGGGCAGATACGCAGTATTTT
.,.,14,TRBV29-1,TRBJ2-4,CSVQGVGSKNIQYF,TGCAGCGTACAGGGTGTTGGATCCAAAAACATTCAGTACTTC
.,few,14,TRBV29-1,TRBJ2-4,CSVRRAGAKNIQYF,TGCAGCGTCCGGAGGGCCGGGGCCAAAAACATTCAGTACTTC
.,.,12,TRBV19,TRBJ1-1,CASGNRVAEAFF,TGTGCCAGTGGAAACAGGGTCGCTGAAGCTTTCTTT
.,.,15,TRBV28,TRBJ1-5,CASRAAGGTVRPQHF,TGTGCCAGCAGAGCCGCGGGGGGAACAGTTAGACCCCAGCATTTT
TRBD2,.,13,TRBV19,TRBJ2-7,CASSWTSGSEQYF,TGTGCCAGTAGCTGGACTAGCGGGAGCGAGCAGTACTTC
TRBD2,.,15,TRBV5-1,TRBJ2-1,CASSLEGLSFIEQFF,TGCGCCAGCAGCTTGGAGGGACTAAGTTTCATTGAGCAGTTCTTC
TRBD1,.,15,TRBV5-1,TRBJ1-1,CASSLGQGANTEAFF,TGCGCCAGCAGCTTGGGACAGGGGGCGAACACTGAAGCTTTCTTT
TRBD2,.,16,TRBV5-1,TRBJ2-1,CASDEVGTSGSGEQFF,TGCGCCAGCGATGAGGTAGGGACTAGCGGGAGTGGTGAGCAGTTCTTC
TRBD2,.,14,TRBV6-6,TRBJ2-7,CASNLAGGSYEQYF,TGTGCCAGCAATCTAGCGGGAGGGTCCTACGAGCAGTACTTC
.,.,14,TRBV7-3,TRBJ2-1,CASSLGSPPGEQFF,TGTGCCAGCAGCTTGGGCTCCCCCCCCGGTGAGCAGTTCTTC
TRBD2,.,16,TRBV6-5,TRBJ2-2,CASSYSAGVGAGELFF,TGTGCCAGCAGTTACTCAGCGGGAGTTGGCGCCGGGGAGCTGTTTTTT
.,.,14,TRBV14,TRBJ1-2,CASSTSTGGPGYTF,TGTGCCAGCAGCACTTCTACCGGGGGACCTGGCTACACCTTC
TRBD2,.,16,TRBV5-4,TRBJ2-3,CASSSAGARSTDTQYF,TGTGCCAGCAGCTCAGCGGGGGCCAGGAGCACAGATACGCAGTATTTT
.,.,15,TRBV2,TRBJ2-6,CASRPLVTGANVLTF,TGTGCCAGCAGACCACTAGTGACTGGGGCCAACGTCCTGACTTTC
.,few,16,TRBV10-2,TRBJ1-4,CASSERGGLTNEKLFF,TGCGCCAGCAGTGAACGGGGGGGGCTGACTAATGAAAAACTGTTTTTT
TRBD1,.,14,TRBV27,TRBJ1-5,CASSLGRGNQPQHF,TGTGCCAGCAGTTTGGGCAGGGGGAATCAGCCCCAGCATTTT
TRBD1,few,12,TRBV6-1,TRBJ1-1,CASRAGGTEAFF,TGTGCCAGCAGAGCAGGGGGCACTGAAGCTTTCTTT
.,.,15,TRBV19,TRBJ1-3,CASSPQGSAGNTIYF,TGTGCCAGTAGTCCGCAGGGGTCCGCTGGAAACACCATATATTTT
.,.,13,TRBV11-2,TRBJ2-7,CASSSGTSSEQYF,TGTGCCAGCAGCTCAGGGACTTCCTCTGAGCAGTACTTC
.,.,13,TRBV7-3,TRBJ2-1,CASSPMSHNEQFF,TGTGCCAGCAGCCCGATGAGCCACAATGAGCAGTTCTTC
TRBD1,.,16,TRBV5-1,TRBJ1-1,CASSLTGVRGGTEAFF,TGCGCCAGCAGCTTGACAGGGGTTCGGGGTGGGACTGAAGCTTTCTTT
.,.,13,TRBV6-1,TRBJ2-1,CASSGGQGNEQFF,TGTGCCAGCTCCGGGGGGCAGGGCAATGAGCAGTTCTTC